This paragraph reports one T cell receptor (beta chain). Original handling: By means of reference gene primer amplification, nucleated cell counts were estimated. TCRdb keeps only in-frame clones here, not all; method: immunoSEQ multiplex PCR. V, J and clone size were drawn from that table, and D and trimming were deduced from the DNA. This table holds 180,000 or so clones, around 87% found once. This entry belongs to a study of blood T cell repertoires in COVID-19. Across the whole study: The cDNA or gDNA used as material had been derived from T cells, B-cell-depleted T cells, or PBMCs.

The CDR3 has 15 amino acids. Germline V lookup: CDR1 SGHDT, CDR2 YYEEEE. The junction had 2 bases not matched to a gene; V was cut back by 0 bases and J by 0 bases. The V gene is TRBV5-6, the J gene TRBJ1-2; TRBD1 matches at 7 bases. This TCR came from a man in his forties with active or convalescent COVID-19. The sequenced sample consisted of peripheral blood. The CDR3 region is CASSLVTGANYGYTF. The CDR3 region has the DNA TGTGCCAGCAGCTTGGTAACAGGGGCTAACTATGGCTACACCTTC.